The 10 T cell receptor beta chains in this list originate from one sample, sequenced in a study of shared clonotypes between healthy human individuals. Measured with immunoSEQ multiplex PCR; TCRdb has only the in-frame clones, and not every one. The table has more than 2,000,000 clones, more than 80% seen once. Sequencing was carried out using naive CD4+ T cells sorted from blood. Sample subset: CD45RA+ positively selected. These receptors originate from a young man in good health.

In nucleotides, the CDR3 is TGTGCCAGCAGCCGCTTGGCAGGGGAGAACACCGGGGAGCTGTTTTTT. Encoded protein: CASSRLAGENTGELFF. The chain couples TRBV11-2 to TRBJ2-2, with D possibly TRBD1 on 6 matching bases. The CDR3 runs 16 residues. Germline V gene lookup returns CDR1 SGHAT and CDR2 FQNNGV. Trimming pared 5 bases from V and 1 base from J, leaving 14 bases between.

This clone occurred once. V gene TRBV7-2 combines with J gene TRBJ2-7; TRBD2 is a possible D gene (5 bases). The germline V and J ends were trimmed by 0 bases and 0 bases, with 9 bases remaining between them. The V gene's germline CDR1 is SGHTA and CDR2 FQGNSA. This CDR3 comprises 15 residues. The CDR3 DNA is TGTGCCAGCAGCTTAGCGACGGGGTTCTCCTACGAGCAGTACTTC. Translating it yields CASSLATGFSYEQYF.

The J gene is TRBJ1-6, the V gene TRBV7-6, with a possible D match to TRBD1 (5 bases). In germline, CDR1 is SGHVS, CDR2 FNYEAQ. The CDR3 is 14 residues long. V was clipped by 3 bases and J by 6 bases, with 9 bases between them. Written as DNA, the CDR3 is TGTGCCAGCAGCTTGCAGGGCGGTAATTCACCCCTCCACTTT. Translating gives CASSLQGGNSPLHF.

The CDR3 DNA reads TGTGCCTGGAGTTCGGACAGAGTATCATCCTCCTACAATGAGCAGTTCTTC. Amino acid sequence: CAWSSDRVSSSYNEQFF. This chain links TRBV30 with TRBJ2-1; tentatively, D is TRBD1 (6 bases). The CDR3 runs 17 residues. V lost 2 bases and J lost 0, with 17 bases in between. Germline V CDR1 and CDR2: GTSNPN, SVGIG (reference sequence).

In regard to this clone: In the same sample, other DNA sequences code for this CDR3. This chain links TRBV2 with TRBJ1-1; D gene uncertain. There are 13 residues in the CDR3. Germline CDR1 SNHLY, CDR2 FYNNEI. V lost 4 bases and J lost 3, with 9 bases in between. DNA for the CDR3: TGTGCCAGCAGTGTAGATAGGGACACTGAAGCTTTCTTT. Its translation: CASSVDRDTEAFF.

V is TRBV5-1 and J is TRBJ2-5; 10 bases fit TRBD2. CDR1 is SGHRS, CDR2 YFSETQ, per germline. The CDR3 has 19 amino acids. The junction had 20 bases not matched to a gene; V was cut back by 4 bases and J by 5 bases. The CDR3 spells CASSGTTSLAGGRRETQYF. The CDR3 region has the DNA TGCGCCAGCAGCGGGACAACCTCTTTAGCGGGAGGCCGAAGGGAGACCCAGTACTTC.

The J gene is TRBJ2-3, the V gene TRBV7-2, with D perhaps TRBD2 (7 bases). Deletions cut 4 bases from V and 5 bases from J, with 19 bases between. This CDR3 is 16 amino acids long. CDR1 and CDR2 (germline): SGHTA, FQGNSA. CDR3 sequence reads: CASSWGGRAPLDTQYF. The CDR3, as DNA: TGTGCCAGCAGCTGGGGGGGCCGGGCCCCTTTAGATACGCAGTATTTT.

CDR3: CASSLLSEGSTEAFF. Written as DNA, the CDR3 is TGCGCCAGCAGCTTGCTATCGGAGGGGTCCACTGAAGCTTTCTTT. V gene TRBV5-1 combines with J gene TRBJ1-1; TRBD1 is a possible D gene (5 bases). V was pared by 1 base and J by 4 bases, with 14 bases between. Germline V gives CDR1 SGHRS, CDR2 YFSETQ. The CDR3 spans 15 residues.

The rearrangement uses TRBV28 and TRBJ1-4; D is possibly TRBD1 (6 bases). The CDR3 is made up of 15 amino acids. V was cut by 7 bases and J by 4 bases, with 16 bases left in between. The germline gives CDR1 MDHEN, CDR2 SYDVKM. The CDR3 nucleotides are TGTGCCAGCACTCTAGGGGGGCGCTTTAATGAAAAACTGTTTTTT. Amino acids: CASTLGGRFNEKLFF.

This chain connects TRBV5-1 to TRBJ2-7, with D unresolved. CDR1 is SGHRS, CDR2 YFSETQ, per germline. The ends were cut back, 3 bases at V and 6 bases at J, with 13 bases in the middle. This CDR3 is built from 13 residues. Here the CDR3 reads CASSSISTGEQYF. For the CDR3, the DNA is TGCGCCAGCAGCTCCATCTCGACCGGCGAGCAGTACTTC.